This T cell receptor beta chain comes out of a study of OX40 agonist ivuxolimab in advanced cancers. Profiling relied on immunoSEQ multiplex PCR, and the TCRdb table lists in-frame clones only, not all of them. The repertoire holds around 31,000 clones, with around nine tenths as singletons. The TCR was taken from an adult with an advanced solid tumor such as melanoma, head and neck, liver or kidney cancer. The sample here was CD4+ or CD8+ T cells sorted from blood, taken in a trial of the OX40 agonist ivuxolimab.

The CDR3 DNA sequence: TGTGCCAGCAGCTTAGGCCGGGGTTTAGGGACCTACAATGAGCAGTTCTTC. It encodes CASSLGRGLGTYNEQFF. The V gene is TRBV11-2, the J gene TRBJ2-1, with D perhaps TRBD2 (5 bases). Trimming stripped 1 base from V and 2 bases from J, with 15 bases between. The CDR3 length is 17 residues. Germline CDR1 reads SGHAT; CDR2 reads FQNNGV. Full variable domain (outside the CDR3, taken from reference TRBV11-2 and TRBJ2-1): EAGVAQSPRYKIIEKRQSVAFWCNPISGHATLYWYQQILGQGPKLLIQFQNNGVVDDSQLPKDRFSAERLKGVDSTLKIQPAKLEDSAVYLCASSLGRGLGTYNEQFFGPGTRLTVL.